This TCR beta chain originates from a study of T cell responses to AZD1222 COVID-19 vaccine. This CDR3 contains 16 residues. CDR1 SGHTA and CDR2 FQGTGA come from the germline V gene. The germline V and J ends were trimmed by 2 bases and 4 bases, with 15 bases remaining between them. Here immunoSEQ multiplex PCR was the method, and the copy in TCRdb shows in-frame clones only, minus some. The data show about 130,000 clones, 80% to 95% seen once. The sequence came from an adult in good health. The chain links TRBV7-3 to TRBJ2-1; D is possibly TRBD1 or TRBD2 (6 bases each). Sequencing was performed on peripheral blood, taken on day 0 of AZD1222 vaccination. CDR3: CASSLGGGSQYNEQFF. The CDR3 bases are TGTGCCAGCAGCTTAGGAGGGGGATCTCAATACAATGAGCAGTTCTTC.